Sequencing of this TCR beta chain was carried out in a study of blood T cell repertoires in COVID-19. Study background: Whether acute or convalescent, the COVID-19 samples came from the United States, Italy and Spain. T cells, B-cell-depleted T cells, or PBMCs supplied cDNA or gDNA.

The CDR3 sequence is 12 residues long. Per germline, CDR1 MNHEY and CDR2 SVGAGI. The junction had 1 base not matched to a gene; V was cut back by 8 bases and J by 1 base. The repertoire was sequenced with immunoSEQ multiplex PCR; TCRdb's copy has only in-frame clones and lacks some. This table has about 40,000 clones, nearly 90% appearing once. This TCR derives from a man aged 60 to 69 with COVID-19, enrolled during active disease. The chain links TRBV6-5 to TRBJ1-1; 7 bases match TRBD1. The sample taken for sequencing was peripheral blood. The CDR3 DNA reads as TGTGCCAGCCAGGGGGGGAACACTGAAGCTTTCTTT. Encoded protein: CASQGGNTEAFF.